This record concerns one T cell receptor (beta chain) sequence. This specimen belongs to a study of blood T cell repertoires in COVID-19. Clinical histories supplied by participants themselves formed the basis of cohort assignment. A PCR-confirmed or clinician-diagnosed COVID-19 case had contacted exposed participants within 2 weeks of entry. In the original workflow: Estimation of nucleated cell counts was performed using reference gene primer amplification. Clones were read by immunoSEQ multiplex PCR, and TCRdb kept only the in-frame ones, dropping some. V and J calls and clone size are as listed in that table; D and trimming were resolved from the DNA. Of some 270,000 clones listed, approximately 81% are singletons. Looked up from germline, CDR1 is MNHEY and CDR2 is SMNVEV (reference sequence). The CDR3 loop spans 15 amino acids. Trimming took off 6 bases at V and 1 base at J, with 15 bases between the two ends.

The sequence was collected from a woman in her 50s who had been exposed to COVID-19. The rearrangement uses TRBV27 and TRBJ1-1; no reliable D call. The specimen was PBMCs or T cells enriched from blood (not recorded which). As DNA, the CDR3 is TGTGCCAGCAGGGCGGGGAAGAGTAGGAACACTGAAGCTTTCTTT. It yields the protein CASRAGKSRNTEAFF.